A single sample gave rise to the 18 T cell receptor beta chains below, sequenced in a study of blood T cell repertoires in COVID-19 (dated by TCRdb to 2018 to 2020). The receptor library was made with the immunoSEQ multiplex PCR assay. Sourced from immuneACCESS, this table was stored by TCRdb with only in-frame sequences that have V and J called. A share of the clones is absent; for the studies checked, an unresolved V gene accounts for under half, and the remainder has no known explanation. Present in this sample are 110,000 to 150,000 clones, about 83% of which were seen just once. Together, the top ten hold 3.5% to 4.5% of the sample. The sample taken for sequencing was peripheral blood. The source is a middle-aged woman with acute or convalescent COVID-19.

V is TRBV2 and J is TRBJ1-2, with 8 bases matching TRBD1. J gave up 8 bases and V 5 bases, and 10 bases lay outside the gene matches. This CDR3 comprises 14 residues. The V gene's germline CDR1 is SNHLY and CDR2 FYNNEI. Here the CDR3 reads CASSWGRGPGGYTF. DNA of the CDR3: TGTGCCAGCAGTTGGGGCAGGGGGCCGGGAGGCTACACCTTC.

The gene calls are TRBV5-1 and TRBJ1-1; no firm D call. Trimming removed 2 bases at V and 4 bases at J, with 12 bases between. Germline lookup yields CDR1 SGHRS and CDR2 YFSETQ. The CDR3 contains 14 residues. CDR3 DNA: TGCGCCAGCAGCTTCTCCCGGTTTAGCACTGAAGCTTTCTTT. Its protein product is CASSFSRFSTEAFF.

This chain uses TRBV4-2 with TRBJ1-6, with D tentatively TRBD1 (5 bases). The CDR3 consists of 15 residues. CDR1 and CDR2 from the germline V gene are LGHNA and YNFKEQ. With 1 base removed from V and 7 bases from J, the gap between germline ends came to 11 bases. The CDR3: CASSQAEGPNSPLHF. The CDR3 coding sequence is TGTGCCAGCAGCCAAGCGGAGGGGCCGAATTCACCCCTCCACTTT.

The chain joins TRBV30 to TRBJ1-1, with D perhaps matching TRBD1 (5 bases). The CDR3 consists of 13 residues. Germline V gives CDR1 GTSNPN, CDR2 SVGIG (reference sequence). V lost 4 bases and J 1 base, leaving 10 bases between the germline ends. The CDR3 protein is CAWKEQGNTEAFF. CDR3 nucleotide sequence: TGTGCCTGGAAGGAGCAGGGGAACACTGAAGCTTTCTTT.

This chain links TRBV11-2 with TRBJ2-1, with 7 bases matching TRBD1. Per germline, CDR1 SGHAT and CDR2 FQNNGV. The length of the CDR3 is 14 residues. Losses at the gene ends were 5 bases for V and 8 bases for J; bases not matched to a gene: 9. The CDR3 nucleotides read TGTGCCAGCAGCCAAGGACAGGTCTGGGATGAGCAGTTCTTC. As protein: CASSQGQVWDEQFF.

V is TRBV6-5 and J is TRBJ1-1, with D perhaps matching TRBD1 (6 bases). The length of the CDR3 is 15 residues. Germline CDR1 reads MNHEY; CDR2 reads SVGAGI. V shed 2 bases and J shed 5 bases, with 15 bases lying between them. CDR3 coding DNA: TGTGCCAGCAGTTACGGCGGCCGGGGGGCTACTGAAGCTTTCTTT. This encodes CASSYGGRGATEAFF.

The chain has TRBV11-2 and TRBJ2-3; D remains unclear. This CDR3 is 16 amino acids long. V lost 1 base to trimming and J lost 1 base, with 12 bases between them. CDR1 and CDR2 (germline): SGHAT, FQNNGV. CDR3: CASSLGWATGTDTQYF. In nucleotides, the CDR3 is TGTGCCAGCAGCTTAGGTTGGGCCACCGGCACAGATACGCAGTATTTT.

The chain couples TRBV2 to TRBJ1-2, with D hard to call. Germline V gives CDR1 SNHLY, CDR2 FYNNEI. This CDR3 comprises 12 residues. V lost 3 bases and J lost 4, with 6 bases in between. CDR3 nucleotides: TGTGCCAGCAGTGAGAGAAGCTATGGCTACACCTTC. Translating gives CASSERSYGYTF.

CDR3 region: CASSQDIEGGNTEAFF. The CDR3 nucleotides are TGCGCCAGCAGCCAAGATATTGAGGGAGGGAACACTGAAGCTTTCTTT. This sequence joins TRBV4-3 and TRBJ1-1, with D unresolved. The length of the CDR3 is 16 residues. CDR1 is LGHNA and CDR2 is YSLEER in the germline V gene. V lost 0 bases, J lost 1 base, and 12 bases lay in between.

The genes are TRBV10-3 and TRBJ1-5, with no clear D. Deletions cut 3 bases from V and 2 bases from J, with 11 bases between. The germline V gene has CDR1 ENHRY and CDR2 SYGVKD. The CDR3 is 15 amino acids. CDR3 protein: CAISEYDGGNQPQHF. The CDR3 DNA reads as TGTGCCATCAGTGAATATGACGGAGGCAATCAGCCCCAGCATTTT.

This clone came up a few times. The rearrangement uses TRBV5-4 and TRBJ1-2; TRBD1 is a possible D gene (5 bases). This CDR3 is 14 amino acids long. The ends were cut back, 5 bases at V and 3 bases at J, with 14 bases in the middle. Looked up from germline, CDR1 is SGHNT and CDR2 is YYREEE (reference sequence). The CDR3 loop is CASRGTLGHYGYTF. CDR3 DNA: TGTGCCAGCAGGGGTACTTTGGGGCACTATGGCTACACCTTC.

Remarks on this clone: A read error may produce the germline difference seen at one junction end. The chain employs TRBV20-1 and TRBJ1-5; D gene ambiguous. Germline V gene data show CDR1 as DFQATT and CDR2 as SNEGSKA (reference sequence). CDR3 size: 10 residues. DNA for the CDR3: TGCAGTGCTGGAGATCAGGCCCAGCATTTT. Translated, it gives CSAGDQAQHF.

This clone showed up just a few times. This sequence joins TRBV4-3 and TRBJ1-1; TRBD1 is a possible D gene (5 bases). CDR1 is LGHNA, CDR2 YSLEER, per germline. The CDR3 loop spans 13 amino acids. The V gene lost 6 bases and the J gene lost 1 base, with 9 bases spanning the gap. This CDR3 is CASSTTGNTEAFF. CDR3 in DNA: TGCGCCAGCAGTACAACAGGGAACACTGAAGCTTTCTTT.

As to this clone: Additional DNA sequences in this sample encode the identical CDR3. The V call is TRBV10-3, the J call TRBJ2-7; 7 nucleotides align to TRBD1. Germline lookup yields CDR1 ENHRY and CDR2 SYGVKD. The CDR3 extends over 14 amino acids. The trim removed 0 bases at V and 2 bases at J, leaving 1 base unmatched. DNA of the CDR3: TGTGCCATCAGTGAGTCTACAGGGGCCTACGAGCAGTACTTC. Amino acids: CAISESTGAYEQYF.

The chain has TRBV2 and TRBJ1-2; D is ambiguous. Trimming took off 6 bases at V and 8 bases at J, with 22 bases between the two ends. Germline values: CDR1 SNHLY, CDR2 FYNNEI. CDR3 length: 15 residues. The CDR3 here is CASRSDRIRLGGYTF. The CDR3 DNA reads TGTGCCAGCAGGAGCGACCGGATCCGTTTAGGAGGCTACACCTTC.

The chain uses TRBV4-1 and TRBJ2-1; possibly TRBD2 for D (6 bases). V gave up 4 bases and J gave up 0 bases, with 16 bases separating them. Germline V gene data show CDR1 as MGHRA and CDR2 as YSYEKL. This CDR3 region has 17 residues. The CDR3, as DNA: TGCGCCAGCAGCCTCGAACCCGCGGGGCCCTCCTACAATGAGCAGTTCTTC. This encodes CASSLEPAGPSYNEQFF.

The genes are TRBV27 and TRBJ1-5, with no clear D. Trimming removed 4 bases at V and 4 bases at J, with 11 bases between. The germline gives CDR1 MNHEY, CDR2 SMNVEV (reference sequence). The length of the CDR3 is 14 residues. CDR3 in amino acids: CASSSLLLNQPQHF. For the CDR3, the DNA is TGTGCCAGCAGTTCTCTATTACTAAATCAGCCCCAGCATTTT.

The chain couples TRBV18 to TRBJ2-5, with TRBD1 matching over 8 bases. The CDR3 sequence is 12 residues long. V lost 4 bases and J lost 5; bases outside the gene matches: 0. CDR1 is KGHSH, CDR2 LQKENI, per germline. CDR3 DNA sequence: TGTGCCAGCTCACGACAGGGGGAGACCCAGTACTTC. It yields the protein CASSRQGETQYF.